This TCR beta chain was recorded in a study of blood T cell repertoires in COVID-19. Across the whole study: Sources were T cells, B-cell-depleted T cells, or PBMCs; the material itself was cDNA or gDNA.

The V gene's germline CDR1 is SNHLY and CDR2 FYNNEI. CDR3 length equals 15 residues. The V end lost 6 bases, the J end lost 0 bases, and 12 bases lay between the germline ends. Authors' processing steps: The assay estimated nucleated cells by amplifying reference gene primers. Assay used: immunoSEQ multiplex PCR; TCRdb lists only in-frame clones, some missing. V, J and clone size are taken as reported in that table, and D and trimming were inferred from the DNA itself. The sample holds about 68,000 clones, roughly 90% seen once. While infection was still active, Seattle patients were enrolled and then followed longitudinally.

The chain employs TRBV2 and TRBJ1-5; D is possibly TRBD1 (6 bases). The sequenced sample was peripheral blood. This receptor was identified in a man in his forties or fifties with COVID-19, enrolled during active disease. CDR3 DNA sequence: TGTGCCAGCAGGGCAGGGGTCGATAGCAATCAGCCCCAGCATTTT. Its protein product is CASRAGVDSNQPQHF.